This T cell receptor beta chain appears in the sequencing data of a study of regulatory T cells in long-lasting Graves disease (dated by TCRdb to the early 2020s). About the investigation overall: Persistent Graves' disease was defined as antithyroid drug treatment for over 5 years with persistently positive TSH receptor autoantibodies. Persistent Graves' disease patients were compared with newly diagnosed Graves' disease patients by peripheral blood TCR sequencing and RNA sequencing. The study was registered as a clinical trial and conducted in China. A total of 35 or so samples underwent TCR sequencing: some 13 from persistent and some 20 from newly diagnosed Graves' disease patients. Antithyroid drugs had been taken for about 10.3 years on average by persistent Graves' disease patients in the clinical cohort.

A remark on this clonotype: Its binding antigen is unknown. This sequence is one base from a far larger clone and is likely a read error.

Including the terminal cysteine and phenylalanine, the CDR3 comprises 14 residues. The read is trimmed to its CDR3 DNA, 42 bases read in frame from base 1. CDR1 and CDR2 are drawn from the germline V gene: SGHAT, FQNNGV. Receptors were amplified or captured by multiplex PCR. The run used an Illumina HiSeq 4000. CDR3 regions were amplified by Arm-PCR with iRepertoire HTBI primers to construct TCR beta libraries. Gel purification was performed on PCR products prior to sequencing. In the source study's methods: A total of around 59 TRBV and some 13 TRBJ segments were identified across samples and were used for gene usage analysis of CDR3 amino acid clonotypes. COPE and FqMerger were used to merge filtered high-quality paired reads into contigs. Contigs were aligned with BLAST to IMGT TRBV, TRBD and TRBJ reference genes, and CDR3 was defined per IMGT. Highly expanded clones were defined as clonotypes with a frequency above 0.1%. Shannon entropy served as the measure of repertoire diversity, while the Gini coefficient captured V-J evenness. A clonotype was considered public if more than one individual shared it. Using fastp at Q25 and MiXCR, TCRdb reprocessed the public reads and kept productive beta chains. Identical CDR3 proteins give one entry, which carries the most common genes and DNA. The V and J calls come from TCRdb's annotation, not from the publication. This sample lists some 300,000 distinct CDR3 sequences; 22% were detected once. The ten biggest clones cover approximately 53% of the sample.

General conclusions and limits of the study: TRBV28, TRBJ1-2 and TRBJ2-5 were preferentially used in persistent disease, while TRBV20-1 and TRBJ2-1 were favored in newly diagnosed disease. Persistent patients shared more public clonotypes among themselves (more than 2,500) than newly diagnosed patients did (approximately 970). Compared with newly diagnosed patients, patients with persistent Graves' disease had lower TCR Shannon entropy and fewer highly expanded clones, which suggests clonal expansion. Peripheral blood alone was examined, since thyroid tissue, which constituted the primary lesion, could not be accessed. Sequencing and analysis were limited to the TCR beta chain. The small sample size was acknowledged by the authors as a limitation that may reduce accuracy.

The time point label, as the study defines it: persistent/refractory GD, antithyroid drugs over 5 years with positive TRAb. For both TCR sequencing and RNA sequencing, RNA was extracted from PBMCs in TRIzol. Graves' disease was diagnosed according to American Thyroid Association guidelines. Recruitment of patients was carried out at an endocrinology department in Xi'an, China. From each patient, 7.5 to 10 milliliters of peripheral blood was collected into an EDTA anticoagulant tube. PBMCs were isolated by Ficoll Paque Plus density gradient separation without further T cell sorting. An Agilent 2100 Bioanalyzer and agarose gel were used to check RNA quality, and a NanoDrop 2000 was used to measure RNA concentration.

This receptor was obtained from a female donor with Graves disease. The starting material was peripheral blood mononuclear cells (PBMCs), obtained when the disease was refractory, from a patient treated with antithyroid drugs. Recombination joined TRBV11-2 with TRBJ1-2; the D segment could be TRBD1, given 6 matching bases. The sequence in DNA is TGTGCCAGCAGCGTCATCAGGGGATCTGATGGCCACACCTTC. The translation is CASSVIRGSDGHTF.